This is a list of T cell receptor beta chains from one sample in a study of blood T cell repertoires in COVID-19. The method was immunoSEQ multiplex PCR; TCRdb's version includes in-frame clones alone and lacks a portion of them. The table lists around 330,000 clones, about nine tenths of them singletons. The sample taken for sequencing was PBMCs or T cells enriched from blood (not recorded which). Source of these receptors: a man in his fifties or sixties who had recovered from COVID-19. Each CDR3 is given with its conserved first and last residue. Fields, in order: clone size, J gene, D gene, V gene, CDR3 protein, CDR3 DNA. D genes are given only for firm matches. Clone size is shown for a subset of rows, as once, few, many or a class of expanded clone.

clone size: NA; J gene: TRBJ2-7; D gene: NA; V gene: TRBV5-1; CDR3 protein: CASSFPAREQYF; CDR3 DNA: TGCGCCAGCAGCTTTCCCGCCCGGGAGCAGTACTTC
clone size: once; J gene: TRBJ2-1; D gene: TRBD1; V gene: TRBV3-1/TRBV3-2; CDR3 protein: CASSQVGTGKRDEQFF; CDR3 DNA: TGTGCCAGCAGCCAAGTCGGGACAGGGAAAAGGGATGAGCAGTTCTTC
clone size: NA; J gene: TRBJ1-2; D gene: NA; V gene: TRBV9; CDR3 protein: CASSISGFRYGYTF; CDR3 DNA: TGTGCCAGCAGCATCTCAGGGTTTCGGTATGGCTACACCTTC
clone size: NA; J gene: TRBJ2-1; D gene: TRBD1; V gene: TRBV18; CDR3 protein: CASSLGQGVVNEQFF; CDR3 DNA: TGTGCCAGCTCACTGGGACAGGGTGTTGTCAATGAGCAGTTCTTC
clone size: NA; J gene: TRBJ2-7; D gene: TRBD1; V gene: TRBV10-3; CDR3 protein: CAISESRGDRVGEQYF; CDR3 DNA: TGTGCCATCAGTGAGTCGAGGGGGGACAGGGTTGGGGAGCAGTACTTC
clone size: NA; J gene: TRBJ1-6; D gene: NA; V gene: TRBV4-3; CDR3 protein: CASSQVASSYNSPLHF; CDR3 DNA: TGCGCCAGCAGCCAAGTAGCTAGCTCCTATAATTCACCCCTCCACTTT
clone size: NA; J gene: TRBJ2-7; D gene: TRBD2; V gene: TRBV7-2; CDR3 protein: CASSLEGGGGHEQYF; CDR3 DNA: TGTGCCAGCAGCTTAGAAGGCGGGGGGGGACACGAGCAGTACTTC
clone size: NA; J gene: TRBJ1-1; D gene: NA; V gene: TRBV5-1; CDR3 protein: CASSFQGNTEAFF; CDR3 DNA: TGCGCCAGCAGCTTTCAGGGGAACACTGAAGCTTTCTTT
clone size: NA; J gene: TRBJ1-2; D gene: NA; V gene: TRBV3-1/TRBV3-2; CDR3 protein: CASSRHLLSSSYGYTF; CDR3 DNA: TGTGCCAGCAGCCGACATCTCCTGAGCAGCAGCTATGGCTACACCTTC
clone size: NA; J gene: TRBJ1-1; D gene: TRBD1; V gene: TRBV6-1; CDR3 protein: CASSATLDRGYTEAFF; CDR3 DNA: TGTGCCAGCAGTGCCACCCTGGACAGGGGATACACTGAAGCTTTCTTT